This T cell receptor beta chain was observed in a study of CD4 T cells in relation to SARS-CoV-2 and coronaviruses. Germline V gene data show CDR1 as LNHDA and CDR2 as SQIVND (reference sequence). This CDR3 contains 13 residues. Trimming pared 7 bases from V and 1 base from J, leaving 10 bases between. TCRdb's copy holds only in-frame clones and misses some; the assay was immunoSEQ multiplex PCR. Of about 26,000 clones in the sample, just under 75% are singletons; the top ten hold roughly a fifth. With respect to this clone: What it recognizes is unknown.

CD4+ T cells from unexposed donors were obtained before the COVID-19 pandemic (2011-2018). The cells were cultured for approximately ten days before CD4+ T cells were isolated. Approximately 2 million PBMCs per well were cultured with around 9.9 IU/ml IL-2. Sequenced material: CD4+ T cells from PBMCs, cultured in vitro. This chain connects TRBV19 to TRBJ1-1; no reliable D call. This TCR derives from a human donor in good health. For the CDR3, the DNA is TGTGCCAGTACCTACGGATGGAACACTGAAGCTTTCTTT. Translation gives CASTYGWNTEAFF.